Below are 15 T cell receptor beta chains sequenced from a single sample in a study of blood T cell repertoires in COVID-19. Sequenced by immunoSEQ multiplex PCR; TCRdb stores in-frame clones only, minus some. The repertoire holds about 160,000 clones, with roughly 86% as singletons. Sequenced material: peripheral blood. These receptors all stem from an older woman who had recovered from COVID-19.

The chain is built from TRBV5-6 and TRBJ1-6, with a possible D match to TRBD1 (6 bases). From germline, CDR1 is SGHDT and CDR2 YYEEEE. Between the trimmed V and J ends, which lost 4 bases and 9 bases, there was a span of 11 bases. The CDR3 totals 13 residues. This chain's CDR3 is CASSLPDSSPLHF. CDR3 coding DNA: TGTGCCAGCAGCCTTCCGGACAGTTCACCCCTCCACTTT.

In its sample, this clone was seen once. The rearrangement joins TRBV2 to TRBJ1-5; D remains unclear. CDR3 length equals 15 residues. Germline-derived CDR1 and CDR2 are SNHLY and FYNNEI. Between the trimmed V and J ends, which lost 4 bases and 0 bases, there was a span of 10 bases. CDR3 amino acids: CASSANSYSNQPQHF. The DNA for the CDR3 is TGTGCCAGCAGTGCCAACAGCTATAGCAATCAGCCCCAGCATTTT.

The V call is TRBV20-1, the J call TRBJ2-4; 7 nucleotides line up with TRBD1. J gave up 6 bases and V 4 bases, and 0 bases lay outside the gene matches. This CDR3 is 11 amino acids long. Germline assignment: CDR1 DFQATT and CDR2 SNEGSKA (reference sequence). This CDR3 is CSATGGNIQYF. CDR3 in DNA: TGCAGTGCTACAGGGGGAAACATTCAGTACTTC.

V is TRBV19 and J is TRBJ1-1; possible D gene TRBD1, 6 bases. Germline CDR1 reads LNHDA; CDR2 reads SQIVND (reference sequence). Trimming left V 5 bases short and J 0 bases short, with 16 bases between. The CDR3 has 16 amino acids. CDR3 sequence reads: CASSEQGLQMNTEAFF. CDR3 nucleotides: TGTGCCAGTAGTGAACAGGGCCTCCAAATGAACACTGAAGCTTTCTTT.

V usage is TRBV28 and J usage is TRBJ1-4; 9 bases align to TRBD1. This CDR3 spans 14 amino acids. From germline, CDR1 is MDHEN and CDR2 SYDVKM. V shed 5 bases, J shed 7 bases, and the junction held 5 bases outside the gene matches. The chain's CDR3 is CASSTGTGSEKLFF. For the CDR3, the DNA is TGTGCCAGCAGTACCGGGACAGGGAGTGAAAAACTGTTTTTT. The whole variable domain, filled in from reference TRBV28 and TRBJ1-4, reads DVKVTQSSRYLVKRTGEKVFLECVQDMDHENMFWYRQDPGLGLRLIYFSYDVKMKEKGDIPEGYSVSREKKERFSLILESASTNQTSMYLCASSTGTGSEKLFFGSGTQLSVL.

This clone was seen more than once but under ten times. This sequence joins TRBV24-1 and TRBJ1-1; possible D gene TRBD1, 5 bases. The CDR3 runs 14 residues. The germline V and J ends were trimmed by 6 bases and 4 bases, with 14 bases remaining between them. Germline V gene sequence: CDR1 KGHDR, CDR2 SFDVKD. The CDR3 loop reads CATSPTRGGTEAFF. DNA of the CDR3: TGTGCCACCAGTCCAACTCGGGGGGGCACTGAAGCTTTCTTT.

This clone was seen a handful of times. This chain connects TRBV9 to TRBJ2-1, with a possible D match to TRBD2 (5 bases). Deletions cut 5 bases from V and 5 bases from J, with 8 bases between. Germline values: CDR1 SGDLS, CDR2 YYNGEE. The CDR3 spans 12 residues. The CDR3 sequence is CASRSLDNEQFF. The CDR3 nucleotides read TGTGCCAGCAGGTCACTAGACAATGAGCAGTTCTTC.

This clone was seen once. This chain uses TRBV11-2 with TRBJ1-5; 8 bases are a match to TRBD1. Per the germline V gene, CDR1 is SGHAT and CDR2 is FQNNGV. V dropped 1 base and J dropped 7; count of bases not matched to a gene: 9. CDR3 size: 16 residues. The CDR3 DNA is TGTGCCAGCAGCTTAGGTGGGACAGGTTGGACCCAGCCCCAGCATTTT. It yields the protein CASSLGGTGWTQPQHF.

The chain uses TRBV19 and TRBJ2-5; 9 nucleotides line up with TRBD2. The CDR3 runs to 13 residues. Per germline, CDR1 LNHDA and CDR2 SQIVND (reference sequence). Germline trimming cut 6 bases from V and 3 bases from J; bases unmatched to any gene: 2. The CDR3 DNA sequence: TGTGCCAGTAGACGACTAGCGGAAGAGACCCAGTACTTC. This codes for CASRRLAEETQYF.

The chain uses TRBV28 and TRBJ2-3, with D possibly being TRBD1 (7 bases). The CDR3 runs to 15 residues. The germline V and J ends were trimmed by 4 bases and 4 bases, with 15 bases remaining between them. The germline gives CDR1 MDHEN, CDR2 SYDVKM. This CDR3 reads CASSSQGGGSDTQYF. The CDR3 DNA reads as TGTGCCAGCAGTTCCCAGGGGGGAGGTTCAGATACGCAGTATTTT. Variable domain in full (rest from reference TRBV28 and TRBJ2-3): DVKVTQSSRYLVKRTGEKVFLECVQDMDHENMFWYRQDPGLGLRLIYFSYDVKMKEKGDIPEGYSVSREKKERFSLILESASTNQTSMYLCASSSQGGGSDTQYFGPGTRLTVL.

This chain joins TRBV19 and TRBJ1-1, with unresolved D. The V gene's germline CDR1 is LNHDA and CDR2 SQIVND (reference sequence). V was clipped by 9 bases and J by 1 base, with 15 bases between them. This CDR3 contains 14 residues. Here the CDR3 reads CASDDEERNTEAFF. The CDR3 DNA reads TGTGCCAGCGATGACGAGGAGAGGAACACTGAAGCTTTCTTT.

The V gene is TRBV24-1, the J gene TRBJ2-2; TRBD1 matches at 9 bases. The trim removed 6 bases at V and 4 bases at J, leaving 8 bases unmatched. Per germline, CDR1 KGHDR and CDR2 SFDVKD. This CDR3 comprises 16 residues. CDR3 region: CATSQPRDRATGELFF. The DNA of the CDR3 is TGTGCCACCAGTCAGCCCCGGGACAGGGCCACCGGGGAGCTGTTTTTT.

The rearrangement joins TRBV28 to TRBJ2-3, with D possibly matching TRBD2 (6 bases). V was trimmed by 3 bases and J by 5 bases, leaving 12 bases between them. The CDR3 is 14 amino acids. The germline CDR1 and CDR2 sequences are MDHEN and SYDVKM. CDR3 protein: CASSFGGSLDTQYF. The CDR3 DNA sequence: TGTGCCAGCAGTTTTGGGGGGTCGTTAGATACGCAGTATTTT.

The genes are TRBV27 and TRBJ1-3; D not resolved. This CDR3 region has 14 residues. Between the trimmed V and J ends, which lost 3 bases and 4 bases, there was a span of 10 bases. CDR1 is MNHEY and CDR2 is SMNVEV in the germline V gene (reference sequence). CDR3 in amino acids: CASSFSGAGNTIYF. The CDR3 nucleotides are TGTGCCAGCAGTTTCTCAGGTGCAGGAAACACCATATATTTT.

The chain couples TRBV5-1 to TRBJ1-1, with 7 nucleotides matching TRBD1. Germline assignment: CDR1 SGHRS and CDR2 YFSETQ. With 0 bases clipped from V and 5 bases from J, the junction kept 7 bases outside the gene matches. The CDR3 consists of 15 residues. For the CDR3, the DNA is TGCGCCAGCAGCTTGGATGCAGGGGGTGTTACTGAAGCTTTCTTT. Its protein product is CASSLDAGGVTEAFF.